The 13 T cell receptor beta chains listed next were all sequenced from one sample in a study of blood T cell repertoires in COVID-19. The table came from immunoSEQ multiplex PCR; TCRdb's copy has only in-frame clones and leaves some out. This repertoire shows a few hundred thousand clones, around nine tenths found once; its top ten account for roughly 9.4%. The sequenced sample consisted of PBMCs or T cells enriched from blood (not recorded which). The receptors come from a woman in her forties or fifties who had recovered from COVID-19.

For the CDR3, the DNA is TGTGCCAGCACCAGATGGGTCGGGGGAGGTTCACCCCTCCACTTT. It specifies CASTRWVGGGSPLHF. The V call is TRBV11-2, the J call TRBJ1-6, with D maybe TRBD1 (5 bases). Trimming took off 7 bases at V and 9 bases at J, with 19 bases between the two ends. Germline V lookup: CDR1 SGHAT, CDR2 FQNNGV. CDR3 length equals 15 residues.

CDR3 protein: CASRLRGVDSPLHF. The CDR3 nucleotides read TGTGCCAGCAGACTCAGGGGAGTTGATTCACCCCTCCACTTT. The genes are TRBV5-8 and TRBJ1-6, with TRBD1 as a possible D gene (6 bases). V dropped 5 bases and J dropped 8 bases, with 14 bases sitting between them. The CDR3 sequence is 14 residues long. Germline loops: CDR1 SGHTS, CDR2 YDEGEE. Full variable domain (missing parts from reference TRBV5-8 and TRBJ1-6): EAGVTQSPTHLIKTRGQQATLRCSPISGHTSVYWYQQALGLGLQFLLWYDEGEERNRGNFPPRFSGRQFPNYSSELNVNALELEDSALYLCASRLRGVDSPLHFGNGTRLTVT.

The chain joins TRBV12-5 to TRBJ2-1, with D unresolved. V lost 2 bases and J 10 bases, leaving 6 bases between the germline ends. Germline values: CDR1 LGHNT, CDR2 FRNRAP. The CDR3 totals 11 residues. CDR3 nucleotide sequence: TGTGCTAGTGGTTTGAGCTTGGAGCAGTTCTTC. Protein product: CASGLSLEQFF.

In this sample, this clone turned up once. The chain links TRBV27 to TRBJ2-5; perhaps TRBD1 as D (5 bases). The length of the CDR3 is 14 residues. From germline, CDR1 is MNHEY and CDR2 SMNVEV (reference sequence). The V end lost 5 bases, the J end lost 3 bases, and 13 bases lay between the germline ends. The CDR3 here is CASSLLGREETQYF. CDR3 sequence (DNA): TGTGCCAGCAGTCTTCTGGGCAGGGAAGAGACCCAGTACTTC.

The rearrangement uses TRBV28 and TRBJ1-1, with a weak D call TRBD1 (6 bases). Trimming left V 7 bases short and J 1 base short, with 16 bases between. CDR1 and CDR2 (germline): MDHEN, SYDVKM. This CDR3 has 15 amino acids. The CDR3 spells CASIRSTGRNTEAFF. The CDR3 coding sequence is TGTGCCAGCATCAGATCCACAGGGAGGAACACTGAAGCTTTCTTT.

V gene TRBV5-1 combines with J gene TRBJ2-7; 7 nucleotides match TRBD1. The germline gives CDR1 SGHRS, CDR2 YFSETQ. With 4 bases clipped from V and 0 bases from J, the junction kept 7 bases outside the gene matches. The CDR3 runs 15 residues. Here the CDR3 reads CASSPVQGVSYEQYF. Written as DNA, the CDR3 is TGCGCCAGCAGCCCCGTCCAGGGGGTCTCCTACGAGCAGTACTTC.

The V and J genes are TRBV18 and TRBJ1-2; D gene uncertain. The V gene lost 2 bases and the J gene lost 3 bases, with 16 bases spanning the gap. Germline CDR1 is KGHSH and CDR2 is LQKENI. CDR3 size: 16 residues. The CDR3 protein is CASSPEREIPDYGYTF. The CDR3 DNA sequence: TGTGCCAGCTCACCAGAAAGGGAGATCCCAGACTATGGCTACACCTTC.

The chain uses TRBV19 and TRBJ1-5; 12 nucleotides agree with TRBD1. This CDR3 spans 15 amino acids. V was pared by 6 bases and J by 4 bases, with 4 bases of the junction left unmatched. CDR1 is LNHDA and CDR2 is SQIVND in the germline V gene (reference sequence). As DNA, the CDR3 is TGTGCCAGTAGGCCGGGACAGGGGGCTAATCAGCCCCAGCATTTT. Amino acid sequence: CASRPGQGANQPQHF.

The chain joins TRBV19 to TRBJ1-3; D gene ambiguous. Trimming took off 1 base at V and 4 bases at J, with 5 bases between the two ends. Germline-derived CDR1 and CDR2 are LNHDA and SQIVND (reference sequence). CDR3 length: 13 residues. The CDR3 DNA sequence: TGTGCCAGTAGTATAGGCCTAGGAAACACCATATATTTT. This sequence encodes CASSIGLGNTIYF.

The rearrangement links TRBV24-1 to TRBJ2-3; possible D gene TRBD2, 5 bases. Looked up from germline, CDR1 is KGHDR and CDR2 is SFDVKD. The V end lost 0 bases, the J end lost 0 bases, and 9 bases lay between the germline ends. The CDR3 extends over 16 amino acids. CDR3 residues: CATSDLEGWSTDTQYF. As DNA, the CDR3 is TGTGCCACCAGTGATTTGGAGGGCTGGAGCACAGATACGCAGTATTTT.

The rearrangement links TRBV28 to TRBJ1-2; TRBD1 matches 8 bases. V lost 6 bases and J lost 4; bases outside the gene matches: 4. Germline CDR1 and CDR2: MDHEN and SYDVKM. This CDR3 has 13 amino acids. The CDR3 sequence is CASSVTGAYGYTF. The CDR3 DNA follows: TGTGCCAGCAGCGTGACAGGGGCCTATGGCTACACCTTC.

The chain carries TRBV3-1 (or the pseudogene TRBV3-2) and TRBJ1-5; D perhaps matches TRBD1 (5 bases). The CDR3 has 14 residues. Germline V gene data show CDR1 as LGHDT and CDR2 as YNNKEL (reference sequence). The V gene lost 1 base and the J gene lost 9 bases, with 13 bases spanning the gap. The DNA of the CDR3 is TGTGCCAGCAGCCAAGTGGCAGGGAGGACGCCCCAGCATTTT. The encoded protein is CASSQVAGRTPQHF.

The chain has TRBV19 and TRBJ1-1; weak D call: TRBD1 (5 bases). Deletions cut 5 bases from V and 7 bases from J, with 11 bases between. Per the germline V gene, CDR1 is LNHDA and CDR2 is SQIVND (reference sequence). CDR3 size: 12 residues. The CDR3 region is CASSQGISEAFF. CDR3 bases: TGTGCCAGTAGTCAGGGAATAAGTGAAGCTTTCTTT. Together with reference TRBV19 and TRBJ1-1, the CDR3 gives the full variable domain: DGGITQSPKYLFRKEGQNVTLSCEQNLNHDAMYWYRQDPGQGLRLIYYSQIVNDFQKGDIAEGYSVSREKKESFPLTVTSAQKNPTAFYLCASSQGISEAFFGQGTRLTVV.